The 17 T cell receptor beta chains presented below share a single source sample, sequenced in a study of regulatory T cells in long-lasting Graves disease. TCR beta libraries were built with iRepertoire HTBI primers and Arm-PCR of CDR3 regions. TCRdb ran MiXCR on the multiplex PCR reads and lists one entry per CDR3 protein. The data contain roughly 300,000 distinct CDR3 sequences, around 20% of them singletons. The time point is: persistent/refractory GD, antithyroid drugs over 5 years with positive TRAb. Preparation of the TCR library used RNA extracted from PBMCs. Source: peripheral blood mononuclear cells (PBMCs), taken when the disease was refractory, from a patient treated with antithyroid drugs. Source of these receptors: a female donor with Graves disease.

This clonotype occurred many times. The V gene is TRBV9, the J gene TRBJ1-6; D uncertain. V gave up 6 bases and J gave up 6 bases, with 16 bases separating them. CDR1 is SGDLS, CDR2 YYNGEE, per germline. There are 15 residues in the CDR3. CDR3 protein: CASNQDGVSNSPLHF. CDR3 bases: TGTGCCAGCAACCAAGATGGAGTGAGTAATTCACCCCTCCACTTT.

This clonotype was found a few times. This sequence joins TRBV7-9 and TRBJ2-7; TRBD2 aligns across 9 bases. V shed 4 bases and J 0 bases; nucleotides not matched to a gene: 4. Per the germline V gene, CDR1 is SEHNR and CDR2 is FQNEAQ (reference sequence). This CDR3 spans 15 amino acids. The CDR3 DNA sequence: TGTGCCAGCAGCTCGACTAGCGGAGCCTCCTACGAGCAGTACTTC. Residues: CASSSTSGASYEQYF.

On this clonotype: A much more abundant neighbour one base away suggests this may be a read error. This chain links TRBV6-2 or TRBV6-3 with TRBJ1-1; 7 nucleotides match TRBD1. Germline CDR1 and CDR2: MNHEY and SVGEGT. This CDR3 contains 18 residues. The V gene end was trimmed by 2 bases and the J gene end by 1 base; junction bases not matched to a gene: 13. CDR3 sequence (DNA): TGTGCCAGCAGTTACCGAGGATCGACAGGGAGGGGGAACACTGAAGCTTTCTTT. It translates to CASSYRGSTGRGNTEAFF.

This clonotype was seen ten or more times. The V call is TRBV7-8, the J call TRBJ1-3, with no clear D. V lost 9 bases, J lost 4 bases, and 4 bases lay in between. The CDR3 has 10 residues. Germline V gives CDR1 SGHVS, CDR2 FQNEAQ. CDR3 loop: CASSGNTIYF. CDR3 in DNA: TGTGCCAGTTCCGGAAACACCATATATTTT. The full variable domain, rest sourced from reference TRBV7-8 and TRBJ1-3, is GAGVSQSPRYKVAKRGQDVALRCDPISGHVSLFWYQQALGQGPEFLTYFQNEAQLDKSGLPSDRFFAERPEGSVSTLKIQRTQQEDSAVYLCASSGNTIYFGEGSWLTVV.

Concerning this clonotype: A much larger clone lies a single base off, so this may be a read error. Since the CDR3 does not end with the conserved phenylalanine or tryptophan, this likely comes from a read error. The V call is TRBV12-3 or TRBV12-4, the J call TRBJ2-7, with D hard to call. V was shortened by 3 bases and J by 4 bases, with 10 bases between the two germline ends. The CDR3 length is 13 residues. The CDR3 region has the DNA TGTGCCAGCAGTTTCCAAGGATTATACGAGCAGTACCTC. Amino acid sequence: CASSFQGLYEQYL.

The chain is built from TRBV5-6 and TRBJ2-7; D gene ambiguous. Trimming pared 2 bases from V and 0 bases from J, leaving 21 bases between. Germline V CDR1 and CDR2: SGHDT, YYEEEE. The CDR3 spans 18 residues. CDR3 in amino acids: CASSLAPQRGVSSYEQYF. The CDR3 DNA is TGTGCCAGCAGCTTAGCCCCACAACGAGGAGTAAGCTCCTACGAGCAGTACTTC. Drawing the rest from reference TRBV5-6 and TRBJ2-7, the complete variable domain is DAGVTQSPTHLIKTRGQQVTLRCSPKSGHDTVSWYQQALGQGPQFIFQYYEEEERQRGNFPDRFSGHQFPNYSSELNVNALLLGDSALYLCASSLAPQRGVSSYEQYFGPGTRLTVT.

This chain links TRBV5-8 with TRBJ1-2; 9 positions agree with TRBD1. The trim removed 5 bases at V and 6 bases at J, leaving 8 bases unmatched. There are 14 residues in the CDR3. Germline V CDR1 and CDR2: SGHTS, YDEGEE. The CDR3 DNA is TGTGCCAGCAGTCGGACAGGGGCGATCCATGGCTACACCTTC. Its protein product is CASSRTGAIHGYTF.

This clonotype was seen repeatedly, ten times or more. J is TRBJ2-5 and V is TRBV7-2; 12 nucleotides match TRBD2. CDR1 SGHTA and CDR2 FQGNSA come from the germline V gene. The CDR3 is made up of 16 amino acids. Trimming at V came to 5 bases and at J to 5 bases, leaving 9 bases not matched to a gene. In nucleotides, the CDR3 is TGTGCCAGCAGCAAGCTAGCGGGGGGGCAGCAGGAGACCCAGTACTTC. Protein: CASSKLAGGQQETQYF.

This clonotype was counted at least ten times. The J gene is TRBJ2-5, the V gene TRBV24-1; maybe TRBD2 (6 bases). Trimming took 1 base from V and 4 from J, leaving 12 bases between them. Per germline, CDR1 KGHDR and CDR2 SFDVKD. The length of the CDR3 is 15 residues. The CDR3 DNA follows: TGTGCCACCAGTGATTTTGTCGGGGGATCAGAGACCCAGTACTTC. Its protein is CATSDFVGGSETQYF.

The V call is TRBV7-9, the J call TRBJ2-7; D uncertain. The germline gives CDR1 SEHNR, CDR2 FQNEAQ (reference sequence). Trimming took 2 bases from V and 4 from J, leaving 15 bases between them. The CDR3 extends over 15 amino acids. CDR3 nucleotides: TGTGCCAGCAGCTTATTAGGAGCCGGAATGTACGAGCAGTACTTC. This codes for CASSLLGAGMYEQYF.

In this sample, this clonotype turned up many times. The chain carries TRBV6-1 and TRBJ2-7; TRBD1 agrees at 7 bases. Germline CDR1 is MNHNS and CDR2 is SASEGT. CDR3 length equals 16 residues. V gave up 5 bases and J gave up 4 bases; unmatched junction bases: 14. The CDR3 bases are TGTGCCAGCAGTCCACGACCGGGACAGAAAACGTACGAGCAGTACTTC. It translates to CASSPRPGQKTYEQYF.

The genes are TRBV6-2 or TRBV6-3 and TRBJ2-3, with TRBD1 matching 9 bases. Germline V lookup: CDR1 MNHEY, CDR2 SVGEGT. The CDR3 loop spans 17 amino acids. The trim removed 4 bases at V and 5 bases at J, leaving 13 bases unmatched. The DNA for the CDR3 is TGTGCCAGCAGTTCGCATATGCAGACAGGGGGAAAAGATACGCAGTATTTT. Its translation is CASSSHMQTGGKDTQYF.

This clonotype was seen repeatedly, ten times or more. The genes are TRBV27 and TRBJ2-7, with 11 bases that match TRBD2. The junction had 2 bases not matched to a gene; V was cut back by 4 bases and J by 3 bases. This CDR3 has 14 residues. Looked up from germline, CDR1 is MNHEY and CDR2 is SMNVEV (reference sequence). Here the CDR3 reads CASSSGLADYEQYF. CDR3 DNA: TGTGCCAGCAGTTCGGGACTAGCGGACTACGAGCAGTACTTC.

V gene TRBV28 combines with J gene TRBJ2-7; TRBD2 is a possible D gene (6 bases). Between the trimmed V and J ends, which lost 6 bases and 0 bases, there was a span of 18 bases. This CDR3 is built from 16 residues. Germline V gene sequence: CDR1 MDHEN, CDR2 SYDVKM. CDR3 nucleotide sequence: TGTGCCAGCAGACCCCTGGGTGGGGGGAGCTCCTACGAGCAGTACTTC. Translating gives CASRPLGGGSSYEQYF. Full variable domain (missing parts from reference TRBV28 and TRBJ2-7): DVKVTQSSRYLVKRTGEKVFLECVQDMDHENMFWYRQDPGLGLRLIYFSYDVKMKEKGDIPEGYSVSREKKERFSLILESASTNQTSMYLCASRPLGGGSSYEQYFGPGTRLTVT.

The rearrangement uses TRBV4-3 and TRBJ1-1; 7 nucleotides agree with TRBD1. Germline V lookup: CDR1 LGHNA, CDR2 YSLEER. This CDR3 is 15 amino acids long. The J segment lost 4 bases and the V segment lost 1 base, leaving 6 bases of the junction unmatched. The CDR3 protein is CASSQGLTGLTEAFF. The CDR3 DNA follows: TGCGCCAGCAGCCAAGGGCTGACAGGGCTCACTGAAGCTTTCTTT.

This clonotype was counted at least ten times. J is TRBJ1-6 and V is TRBV28; 10 bases are a match to TRBD1. V was pared by 1 base and J by 9 bases, with 9 bases of the junction left unmatched. Germline-derived CDR1 and CDR2 are MDHEN and SYDVKM. This CDR3 has 17 amino acids. CDR3 loop: CASSLLIRDRGRSPLHF. CDR3 bases: TGTGCCAGCAGTTTATTGATCCGGGACAGGGGCCGTTCACCCCTCCACTTT.

This clonotype appeared many times. CDR3 sequence reads: CASSPGGRQPQHF. Written as DNA, the CDR3 is TGTGCCAGCAGCCCGGGAGGAAGACAGCCCCAGCATTTT. The gene calls are TRBV7-9 and TRBJ1-5, with no clear D. This CDR3 is built from 13 residues. V gave up 5 bases and J gave up 7 bases, with 12 bases separating them. CDR1 is SEHNR and CDR2 is FQNEAQ in the germline V gene (reference sequence). The full variable domain, rest sourced from reference TRBV7-9 and TRBJ1-5, is DTGVSQNPRHKITKRGQNVTFRCDPISEHNRLYWYRQTLGQGPEFLTYFQNEAQLEKSRLLSDRFSAERPKGSFSTLEIQRTEQGDSAMYLCASSPGGRQPQHFGDGTRLSIL.